The 9 T cell receptor beta chains reported below all come from one sample, sequenced in a study of beta chain features in type 1 diabetes. Since all of the isolated RNA was reverse transcribed, expressed TCRB transcripts were what got sequenced. Sequenced by immunoSEQ multiplex PCR; TCRdb stores in-frame clones only, minus some. The sample yields around 240,000 clones, about 63% seen once. What was sequenced was naive CD4+ T cells from blood. The receptors were gathered from a young man in good health.

The chain has TRBV30 and TRBJ1-4; no clear D gene. Germline V gene data show CDR1 as GTSNPN and CDR2 as SVGIG (reference sequence). This CDR3 region has 13 residues. Trimming removed 2 bases from V and 5 bases from J, with 9 bases in between. The CDR3 DNA reads TGTGCCTGGAGTAAGGGCTTAAATGAAAAACTGTTTTTT. Amino acid sequence: CAWSKGLNEKLFF.

This sequence joins TRBV7-9 and TRBJ2-3, with 7 nucleotides matching TRBD2. This CDR3 has 13 amino acids. Germline CDR1 and CDR2: SEHNR and FQNEAQ (reference sequence). Trimming cost V 4 bases and J 8 bases; bases outside gene matches: 6. The CDR3 DNA follows: TGTGCCAGCAGCTCTACTAGCGATGGTACGCAGTATTTT. It is translated as CASSSTSDGTQYF. Filled out from reference TRBV7-9 and TRBJ2-3, the complete variable domain reads DTGVSQNPRHKITKRGQNVTFRCDPISEHNRLYWYRQTLGQGPEFLTYFQNEAQLEKSRLLSDRFSAERPKGSFSTLEIQRTEQGDSAMYLCASSSTSDGTQYFGPGTRLTVL.

This chain links TRBV29-1 with TRBJ2-4; D call uncertain. There are 15 residues in the CDR3. Trimming took off 4 bases at V and 0 bases at J, with 13 bases between the two ends. Germline CDR1 reads SQVTM; CDR2 reads ANQGSEA. The CDR3 here is CSVVNPEAAKNIQYF. CDR3 bases: TGCAGCGTTGTAAATCCGGAAGCAGCCAAAAACATTCAGTACTTC.

The chain has TRBV30 and TRBJ2-2; unclear D gene. Trimming shortened V by 1 base and J by 1 base, and 10 bases separated the two germline ends. CDR3 length equals 15 residues. CDR1 is GTSNPN, CDR2 SVGIG, per germline (reference sequence). The CDR3: CAWSDLDLNTGELFF. The CDR3 DNA reads TGTGCCTGGAGTGATCTGGACCTGAACACCGGGGAGCTGTTTTTT.

The chain recombines TRBV7-9 with TRBJ2-5; D might be TRBD2 (5 bases). Looked up from germline, CDR1 is SEHNR and CDR2 is FQNEAQ (reference sequence). V was shortened by 5 bases and J by 1 base, with 11 bases between the two germline ends. This CDR3 has 14 residues. The CDR3 DNA reads as TGTGCCAGCAGCGCACTAGGGTTCCAAGAGACCCAGTACTTC. Encoded protein: CASSALGFQETQYF.

This clone was picked up a small number of times. The rearrangement joins TRBV29-1 to TRBJ2-7, with 12 bases aligning to TRBD2. The CDR3 loop spans 14 amino acids. Losses at the gene ends were 8 bases for V and 0 bases for J; bases not matched to a gene: 5. Germline CDR1 SQVTM, CDR2 ANQGSEA. The CDR3 nucleotides are TGCAGCATCACGACTAGCGGGAGCTCCTACGAGCAGTACTTC. Its protein product is CSITTSGSSYEQYF.

V usage is TRBV7-6 and J usage is TRBJ1-4; no definite D call. The CDR3 runs 14 residues. V shed 0 bases and J shed 8 bases, with 10 bases lying between them. Per germline, CDR1 SGHVS and CDR2 FNYEAQ. CDR3 in DNA: TGTGCCAGCAGCTTAGCGCTCGGGGTAGAAAAACTGTTTTTT. Translating gives CASSLALGVEKLFF. Full variable domain (remainder filled in from reference TRBV7-6 and TRBJ1-4): GAGVSQSPRYKVTKRGQDVALRCDPISGHVSLYWYRQALGQGPEFLTYFNYEAQQDKSGLPNDRFSAERPEGSISTLTIQRTEQRDSAMYRCASSLALGVEKLFFGSGTQLSVL.

This clone occurred a few times. The chain links TRBV6-1 to TRBJ2-3; D remains unclear. Looked up from germline, CDR1 is MNHNS and CDR2 is SASEGT. This CDR3 has 13 residues. Between the trimmed V and J ends, which lost 5 bases and 3 bases, there was a span of 9 bases. This chain's CDR3 is CASSSPETDTQYF. The CDR3 DNA is TGTGCCAGCAGTTCCCCTGAGACAGATACGCAGTATTTT.

This clone was observed a handful of times. This chain joins TRBV7-2 and TRBJ2-2; D may be TRBD1 (6 bases). Trimming stripped 6 bases from V and 6 bases from J, with 17 bases between. CDR1 is SGHTA and CDR2 is FQGNSA in the germline V gene. CDR3 size: 15 residues. CDR3 sequence reads: CASSRDTTISGELFF. The CDR3 DNA reads as TGTGCCAGCAGTCGGGACACAACTATTTCCGGGGAGCTGTTTTTT.